Detailed here is one T cell receptor beta chain. Its target is not known. These data are taken from a study of cytomegalovirus exposure and HLA in healthy donors. At the level of the study: Drawn from HLA-typed donors, about 82 million unique TCRs were held in an early data release.

Participants comprised healthy donors of bone marrow. The PCR was carried out with 60 Vbeta primers and 13 Jbeta primers. Only in-frame clones appear in the TCRdb table, and some are missing; sequencing was by immunoSEQ multiplex PCR. Found here are 120,000 or so clones, over 60% of them singletons; the top ten hold 6% to 8%. The CDR3 sequence is 19 residues long. CDR1 and CDR2 from the germline V gene are LNHDA and SQIVND (reference sequence). The V gene end was trimmed by 3 bases and the J gene end by 6 bases; junction bases not matched to a gene: 16. Findings of the study overall: In vitro, a few CMV-associated chains proved specific for CMV antigens. With later analysis, a missense DCLRE1C variant became linked to TCR beta V- and J-gene trimming.

This sequence joins TRBV19 and TRBJ2-2; TRBD1 aligns across 10 bases. The specimen was PBMCs. This TCR was sampled from a woman aged 40 to 55 in good health and CMV-seronegative. CDR3 nucleotides: TGTGCCAGTAGTATGAACGGACAGGGGGTCCCAAGATTTCCCGGGGAGCTGTTTTTT. It codes for CASSMNGQGVPRFPGELFF.